The next 8 T cell receptor beta chains were all read from a single sample in a study of blood T cell repertoires in COVID-19. The repertoire was sequenced with immunoSEQ multiplex PCR; TCRdb's copy has only in-frame clones and lacks some. The profile shows roughly 150,000 clones, more than 65% of them singletons. The sample consisted of peripheral blood. These receptors all come from a woman older than 75 with acute or convalescent COVID-19.

The chain has TRBV11-2 and TRBJ2-1; D perhaps matches TRBD2 (6 bases). The V gene's germline CDR1 is SGHAT and CDR2 FQNNGV. The CDR3 has 15 residues. Trimming took 5 bases from V and 7 from J, leaving 18 bases between them. The CDR3 DNA follows: TGTGCCAGCAGCGCTATTAGGGGAGGAGGGAATGAGCAGTTCTTC. This sequence encodes CASSAIRGGGNEQFF.

The chain employs TRBV20-1 and TRBJ2-1, with 11 bases lining up with TRBD2. J was trimmed by 5 bases and V by 3 bases; bases with no gene match: 3. This CDR3 contains 14 residues. CDR1 DFQATT and CDR2 SNEGSKA come from the germline V gene (reference sequence). The CDR3 reads CSASSGRANNEQFF. CDR3 sequence (DNA): TGCAGTGCTAGTAGCGGGAGGGCCAACAATGAGCAGTTCTTC.

J is TRBJ1-6 and V is TRBV5-4; 8 nucleotides line up with TRBD1. The CDR3 sequence is 15 residues long. Per germline, CDR1 SGHNT and CDR2 YYREEE (reference sequence). V lost 4 bases, J lost 7 bases, and 7 bases stayed unmatched. CDR3 nucleotides: TGTGCCAGCAGCCAGGGACAGGCGGGGAATTCACCCCTCCACTTT. Its protein product is CASSQGQAGNSPLHF.

This clone was picked up a small number of times. The rearrangement uses TRBV5-1 and TRBJ2-3; weak D call: TRBD2 (5 bases). This CDR3 spans 15 amino acids. With 1 base removed from V and 0 bases from J, the gap between germline ends came to 9 bases. Germline CDR1 and CDR2: SGHRS and YFSETQ. The CDR3 coding sequence is TGCGCCAGCAGCTTGCAGGAGGCTAGCACAGATACGCAGTATTTT. Encoded protein: CASSLQEASTDTQYF.

V and J are TRBV5-8 and TRBJ2-5, with D unclear. CDR1 SGHTS and CDR2 YDEGEE come from the germline V gene. V lost 5 bases to trimming and J lost 2 bases, with 4 bases between them. The CDR3 is 11 residues long. CDR3 nucleotide sequence: TGTGCCAGCAGAGCTCAAGAGACCCAGTACTTC. It specifies CASRAQETQYF.

The chain couples TRBV7-2 to TRBJ2-1; possible D gene TRBD1, 6 bases. CDR1 SGHTA and CDR2 FQGNSA come from the germline V gene. Trimming took off 0 bases at V and 5 bases at J, with 20 bases between the two ends. The CDR3 runs 18 residues. The CDR3 loop reads CASSLAFDRIGGHNEQFF. CDR3 coding DNA: TGTGCCAGCAGCTTAGCGTTCGACAGGATAGGCGGACACAATGAGCAGTTCTTC.

The chain combines TRBV19 with TRBJ1-5; D might be TRBD1 (6 bases). Per the germline V gene, CDR1 is LNHDA and CDR2 is SQIVND (reference sequence). The CDR3 runs to 14 residues. The ends were cut back, 6 bases at V and 3 bases at J, with 12 bases in the middle. CDR3 region: CASSFRGPNQPQHF. The CDR3 region has the DNA TGTGCCAGTAGCTTCAGGGGCCCCAATCAGCCCCAGCATTTT.

This chain joins TRBV7-8 and TRBJ2-7; 11 bases fit TRBD2. This CDR3 comprises 15 residues. V shed 1 base and J 4 bases; nucleotides not matched to a gene: 3. The germline CDR1 and CDR2 sequences are SGHVS and FQNEAQ. This CDR3 is CASSLGRLAGYEQYF. The CDR3 DNA reads as TGTGCCAGCAGCTTAGGTAGACTAGCGGGGTACGAGCAGTACTTC.